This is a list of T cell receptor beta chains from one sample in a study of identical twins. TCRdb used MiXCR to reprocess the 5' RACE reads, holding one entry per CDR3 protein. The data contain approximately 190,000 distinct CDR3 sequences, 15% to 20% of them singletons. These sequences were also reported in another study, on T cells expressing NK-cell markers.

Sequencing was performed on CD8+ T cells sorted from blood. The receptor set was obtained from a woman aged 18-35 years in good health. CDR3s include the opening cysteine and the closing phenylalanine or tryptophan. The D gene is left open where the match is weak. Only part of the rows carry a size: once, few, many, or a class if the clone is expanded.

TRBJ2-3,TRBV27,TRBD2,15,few,CASSQRTSGLDTQYF,TGTGCCAGCAGTCAAAGGACTAGCGGCCTTGATACGCAGTATTTT
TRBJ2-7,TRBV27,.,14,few,CASSLLAGTLEQYF,TGTGCCAGCAGTTTATTAGCAGGGACCTTGGAGCAGTACTTC
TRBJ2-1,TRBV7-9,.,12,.,CASSLNAFEQFF,TGTGCCAGCAGCTTAAATGCGTTTGAGCAGTTCTTC
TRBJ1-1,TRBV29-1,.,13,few,CSVDQDRNTEAFF,TGCAGCGTTGACCAGGACAGAAACACTGAAGCTTTCTTT
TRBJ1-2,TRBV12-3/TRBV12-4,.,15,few,CASSHYRRQYYGYTF,TGTGCCAGCAGCCATTACCGGCGACAGTACTATGGCTACACCTTC
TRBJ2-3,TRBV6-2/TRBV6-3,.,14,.,CASSYSAGIDTQYF,TGTGCCAGCAGTTACTCTGCGGGGATAGATACGCAGTATTTT
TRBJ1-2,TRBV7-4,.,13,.,CASSFGGNYGYTF,TGTGCCAGCAGCTTCGGGGGAAACTATGGCTACACCTTC
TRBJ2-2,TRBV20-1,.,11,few,CSAPLTGELFF,TGCAGTGCCCCCTTAACCGGGGAGCTGTTTTTT
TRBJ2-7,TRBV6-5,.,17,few,CASSYSPAERGTYEQYF,TGTGCCAGCAGTTACTCCCCCGCGGAAAGGGGAACCTACGAGCAGTACTTC
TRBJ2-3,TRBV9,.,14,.,CASSVGGSTDTQYF,TGTGCCAGCAGCGTAGGTGGGAGCACAGATACGCAGTATTTT
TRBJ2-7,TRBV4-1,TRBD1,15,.,CASSQGGQGPSEQYF,TGCGCCAGCAGCCAAGGGGGACAGGGGCCTTCCGAGCAGTACTTC
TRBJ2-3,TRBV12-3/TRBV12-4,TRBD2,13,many,CASSFTSGETQYF,TGTGCCAGCAGTTTTACCAGCGGGGAGACGCAGTATTTT
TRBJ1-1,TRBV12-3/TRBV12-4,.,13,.,CASMRGRNTEAFF,TGTGCCAGCATGCGGGGGAGGAACACTGAAGCTTTCTTT
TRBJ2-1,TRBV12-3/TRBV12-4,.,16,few,CASSKTGVMDYNEQFF,TGTGCCAGCAGCAAGACCGGAGTGATGGACTACAATGAGCAGTTCTTC
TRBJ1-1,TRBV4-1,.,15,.,CASSQVGGLSAEAFF,TGCGCCAGCAGCCAAGTAGGCGGGCTTAGCGCTGAAGCTTTCTTT
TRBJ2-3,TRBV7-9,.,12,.,CASSTLEDTQYF,TGTGCCAGCAGCACTCTTGAGGATACGCAGTATTTT
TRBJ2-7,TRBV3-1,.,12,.,CASSDGSYEQYF,TGTGCCAGCAGCGATGGATCCTACGAGCAGTACTTC
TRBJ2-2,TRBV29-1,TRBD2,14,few,CSVRLAGVTGELFF,TGCAGCGTGAGACTAGCGGGGGTTACCGGGGAGCTGTTTTTT
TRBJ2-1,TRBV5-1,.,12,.,CASSPSSYEQFF,TGCGCCAGCAGCCCCTCCTCTTATGAGCAGTTCTTC
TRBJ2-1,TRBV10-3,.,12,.,CASRVSANEQFF,TGTGCCTCCAGGGTAAGCGCTAATGAGCAGTTCTTC
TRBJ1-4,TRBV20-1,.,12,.,CSARGTGEKLFF,TGCAGTGCTAGAGGGACGGGGGAAAAACTGTTTTTT
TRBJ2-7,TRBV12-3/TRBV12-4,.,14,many,CASSFQGPSYEQYF,TGTGCCAGCAGTTTCCAGGGGCCCTCCTACGAGCAGTACTTC
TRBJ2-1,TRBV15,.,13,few,CATSGLQDNEQFF,TGTGCCACCAGCGGGTTACAAGACAATGAGCAGTTCTTC
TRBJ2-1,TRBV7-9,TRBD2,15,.,CASSGGLAGRNEQFF,TGTGCCAGCAGCGGGGGACTAGCGGGACGCAATGAGCAGTTCTTC
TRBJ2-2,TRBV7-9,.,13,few,CASSGDSTGELFF,TGTGCCAGCAGCGGGGATTCCACCGGGGAGCTGTTTTTT
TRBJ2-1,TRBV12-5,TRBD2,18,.,CASGLARLAISSYNEQFF,TGTGCTAGTGGTTTGGCCAGACTAGCGATTAGCTCCTACAATGAGCAGTTCTTC
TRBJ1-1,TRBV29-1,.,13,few,CSVDSREGTEAFF,TGCAGCGTTGATTCCAGGGAAGGCACTGAAGCTTTCTTT
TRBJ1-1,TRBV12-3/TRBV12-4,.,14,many,CASSLNGLNTEAFF,TGTGCCAGCAGTTTGAACGGTTTGAACACTGAAGCTTTCTTT
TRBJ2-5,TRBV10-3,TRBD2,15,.,CAISVSAGIQETQYF,TGTGCCATCAGTGTGTCAGCGGGAATACAAGAGACCCAGTACTTC
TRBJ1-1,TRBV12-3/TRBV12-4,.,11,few,CASSFGSRAFF,TGTGCCAGCAGTTTTGGCAGCCGGGCTTTCTTT
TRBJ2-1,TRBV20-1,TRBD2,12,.,CSGTSGGTEQFF,TGCAGTGGGACTAGCGGGGGGACTGAGCAGTTCTTC
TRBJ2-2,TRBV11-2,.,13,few,CASSLVMTGELFF,TGTGCCAGCAGCTTAGTTATGACCGGGGAGCTGTTTTTT
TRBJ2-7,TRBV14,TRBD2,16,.,CASSQDSVAGAYEQYF,TGTGCCAGCAGCCAAGATTCGGTAGCGGGAGCCTACGAGCAGTACTTC
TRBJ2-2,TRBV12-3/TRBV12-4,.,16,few,CASSPPWGVDTGELFF,TGTGCCAGCAGTCCCCCTTGGGGAGTCGACACCGGGGAGCTGTTTTTT